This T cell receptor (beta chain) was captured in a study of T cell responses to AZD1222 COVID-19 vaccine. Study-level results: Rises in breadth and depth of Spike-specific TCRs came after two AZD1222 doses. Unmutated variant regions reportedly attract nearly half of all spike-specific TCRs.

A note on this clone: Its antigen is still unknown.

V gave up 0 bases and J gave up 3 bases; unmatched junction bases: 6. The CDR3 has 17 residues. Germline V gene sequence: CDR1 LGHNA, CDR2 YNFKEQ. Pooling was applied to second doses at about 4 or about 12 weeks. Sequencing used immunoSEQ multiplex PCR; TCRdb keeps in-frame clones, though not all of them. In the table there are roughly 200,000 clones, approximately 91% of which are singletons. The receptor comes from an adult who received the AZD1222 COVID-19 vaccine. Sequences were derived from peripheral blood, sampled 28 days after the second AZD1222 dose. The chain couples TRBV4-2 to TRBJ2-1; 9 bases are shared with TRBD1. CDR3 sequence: CASSQDERTGDYNEQFF. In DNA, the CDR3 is TGTGCCAGCAGCCAAGATGAACGGACAGGGGACTACAATGAGCAGTTCTTC.